This is a list of T cell receptor beta chains from one sample in a study of cytomegalovirus exposure and HLA in healthy donors. Repertoires were generated with immunoSEQ multiplex PCR, while TCRdb's copy carries only in-frame clones and drops some. The data show approximately 92,000 clones, less than 70% seen once. The sequenced material came from PBMCs. The receptors come from a man aged 50-59 years in good health and CMV-seronegative. Each CDR3 is given with its conserved first and last residue. A D gene is named only where the DNA matches it firmly. The size of a clone is reported for some rows only, either as once, few or many, or as a class for expanded clones.

D: TRBD1; V: TRBV19; J: TRBJ1-5; size: -; DNA: TGTGCCAGTAGCCCCAGGGGGTCAGGCAATCAGCCCCAGCATTTT; CDR3: CASSPRGSGNQPQHF
D: -; V: TRBV6-5; J: TRBJ2-2; size: -; DNA: TGTGCCAGCAGTTACGGGGAGACCGGGGAGCTGTTTTTT; CDR3: CASSYGETGELFF
D: -; V: TRBV5-5; J: TRBJ1-4; size: -; DNA: TGTGCCAGCAGCTTGGGGCGGACGGGGGGCGAAAAACTGTTTTTT; CDR3: CASSLGRTGGEKLFF
D: -; V: TRBV4-3; J: TRBJ1-4; size: -; DNA: TGCGCCAGCAGCCAAGGTCTACGGGGTACTAATGAAAAACTGTTTTTT; CDR3: CASSQGLRGTNEKLFF
D: TRBD1; V: TRBV6-5; J: TRBJ2-3; size: -; DNA: TGTGCCAGCAGTCCGACAGGGGGCGAGGTTACGCAGTATTTT; CDR3: CASSPTGGEVTQYF
D: -; V: TRBV7-6; J: TRBJ1-2; size: -; DNA: TGTGCCAGCAGCCGAGGAAAGGGGCTGGGTAACTATGGCTACACCTTC; CDR3: CASSRGKGLGNYGYTF
D: -; V: TRBV5-1; J: TRBJ2-3; size: -; DNA: TGCGCCAGCAGCTTGGGCGGAGGGCCTAACACAGATACGCAGTATTTT; CDR3: CASSLGGGPNTDTQYF
D: -; V: TRBV7-9; J: TRBJ2-5; size: -; DNA: TGTGCCAGCAGCTTCGGAGGGGGGGCTGGGGAGACCCAGTACTTC; CDR3: CASSFGGGAGETQYF
D: -; V: TRBV4-2; J: TRBJ1-1; size: -; DNA: TGTGCCAGCAGCCAATCCCCATACGCCGGGACTGAAGCTTTCTTT; CDR3: CASSQSPYAGTEAFF
D: -; V: TRBV6-6; J: TRBJ1-3; size: -; DNA: TGTGCCAGCAAGGGGTTCTCTGGAAACACCATATATTTT; CDR3: CASKGFSGNTIYF
D: TRBD1; V: TRBV2; J: TRBJ1-6; size: once; DNA: TGTGCCAGCAGTGAAGTGGGACAGGTGAATTCACCCCTCCACTTT; CDR3: CASSEVGQVNSPLHF
D: TRBD2; V: TRBV28; J: TRBJ2-5; size: -; DNA: TGTGCCAGCAGCCCTGGGGGAAGCGGGGGGGCAGGGGAGACCCAGTACTTC; CDR3: CASSPGGSGGAGETQYF
D: -; V: TRBV5-6; J: TRBJ1-2; size: -; DNA: TGTGCCAGCAGCTTGGACAGATATGGCTACACCTTC; CDR3: CASSLDRYGYTF
D: TRBD1; V: TRBV6-5; J: TRBJ1-1; size: -; DNA: TGTGCCAGCAGTTACTCAACAGGGGCTGAAGCTTTCTTT; CDR3: CASSYSTGAEAFF
D: -; V: TRBV5-1; J: TRBJ2-5; size: -; DNA: TGCGCCAGCAGCTTGATTGGGCAGGGGGGAGAGACCCAGTACTTC; CDR3: CASSLIGQGGETQYF
D: TRBD1; V: TRBV4-3; J: TRBJ1-2; size: -; DNA: TGCGCCAGCAGCCAAGATGTGAACAGGGGAACCTATGGCTACACCTTC; CDR3: CASSQDVNRGTYGYTF
D: -; V: TRBV18; J: TRBJ1-2; size: -; DNA: TGTGCCAGCTCGTCGGCCGCCAGCGGCGGCTACACCTTC; CDR3: CASSSAASGGYTF
D: -; V: TRBV4-3; J: TRBJ1-2; size: -; DNA: TGCGCCAGCAGCCAGGGGGGGGGCTATGGCTACACCTTC; CDR3: CASSQGGGYGYTF
D: TRBD1; V: TRBV25-1; J: TRBJ1-3; size: -; DNA: TGTGCCAGCAGGGGACAGGGGATTGGAAACACCATATATTTT; CDR3: CASRGQGIGNTIYF
D: TRBD2; V: TRBV4-2; J: TRBJ2-3; size: -; DNA: TGTGCCAGCAGCCCCGAGAGACTAGCGGGAGGCGGTACGCAGTATTTT; CDR3: CASSPERLAGGGTQYF
D: -; V: TRBV7-2; J: TRBJ1-1; size: -; DNA: TGTGCCAGCAGCGCGGGCCTCGACGGCACTGAAGCTTTCTTT; CDR3: CASSAGLDGTEAFF
D: TRBD2; V: TRBV5-1; J: TRBJ2-3; size: -; DNA: TGCGCCAGCAGCCCGCCTAGCGGGGGGGTCACAGATACGCAGTATTTT; CDR3: CASSPPSGGVTDTQYF
D: TRBD1; V: TRBV9; J: TRBJ1-1; size: -; DNA: TGTGCCGGCAGCGTAGGCCTGGGGGGGACAGGGAACACTGAAGCTTTCTTT; CDR3: CAGSVGLGGTGNTEAFF
D: TRBD1; V: TRBV11-2; J: TRBJ1-2; size: -; DNA: TGTGCCAGCAGCCGACAGGGCCACTATGGCTACACCTTC; CDR3: CASSRQGHYGYTF
D: TRBD1; V: TRBV7-2; J: TRBJ2-5; size: -; DNA: TGTGCCAGCAGCTCGACAGGGATCCGAGAGACCCAGTACTTC; CDR3: CASSSTGIRETQYF
D: -; V: TRBV7-2; J: TRBJ2-5; size: -; DNA: TGTGCCAGCAGCTTAGAGAGTGGGGCAGGGTTGCAGACCCAGTACTTC; CDR3: CASSLESGAGLQTQYF
D: TRBD2; V: TRBV7-9; J: TRBJ2-2; size: once; DNA: TGTGCCAGCAGCTTATCTACTAGCGGGGGGGCCCTAATCGGCGGGGAGCTGTTTTTT; CDR3: CASSLSTSGGALIGGELFF
D: TRBD1; V: TRBV5-4; J: TRBJ2-1; size: -; DNA: TGTGCCAGCCACGCCCAACGACAGGGTCTCGGGAATGAGCAGTTCTTC; CDR3: CASHAQRQGLGNEQFF
D: TRBD2; V: TRBV9; J: TRBJ2-5; size: -; DNA: TGTGCCAGCAGCGTGATTAGCGGGGGGGAGACCCAGTACTTC; CDR3: CASSVISGGETQYF
D: TRBD1; V: TRBV7-2; J: TRBJ2-7; size: -; DNA: TGTGCCAGCAGCCTCGGACAGGCCTCCTACGAGCAGTACTTC; CDR3: CASSLGQASYEQYF